This is a list of T cell receptor beta chains from one sample in a study of identical twins. TCRdb re-called the 5' RACE reads with MiXCR, one entry per CDR3 protein. The repertoire has roughly 230,000 distinct CDR3 sequences, around 8% of them found once; the top ten carry less than 4%. This sample was also put to use in a study of yellow fever vaccine responses in identical twins.

Source material: CD8+ T cells sorted from blood. All receptors derive from a woman under 30 in good health. Each CDR3 is given with its conserved first and last residue. The D gene is left open where the match is weak. Some rows mark clone size as missing; the rest say once, few, many or name a class of expanded clone.

v_gene: TRBV5-6
d_gene: .
j_gene: TRBJ2-4
abundance: few
CDR3aa: CASSRGRSIQYF
CDR3nt: TGTGCCAGCAGTCGAGGACGGAGCATTCAGTACTTC

v_gene: TRBV7-9
d_gene: .
j_gene: TRBJ1-6
abundance: .
CDR3aa: CASSLGDRPLHF
CDR3nt: TGTGCCAGCAGCTTAGGAGACAGACCCCTCCACTTT

v_gene: TRBV28
d_gene: .
j_gene: TRBJ2-7
abundance: .
CDR3aa: CASSSRLVYEQYF
CDR3nt: TGTGCCAGCAGTTCCAGGCTAGTCTACGAGCAGTACTTC

v_gene: TRBV7-3
d_gene: TRBD2
j_gene: TRBJ2-1
abundance: .
CDR3aa: CASSSHGGGNEQFF
CDR3nt: TGTGCCAGCAGCTCCCACGGGGGGGGCAATGAGCAGTTCTTC

v_gene: TRBV14
d_gene: .
j_gene: TRBJ1-2
abundance: many
CDR3aa: CASSPGRYGYTF
CDR3nt: TGTGCCAGCAGCCCGGGGCGTTATGGCTACACCTTC

v_gene: TRBV6-2/TRBV6-3
d_gene: .
j_gene: TRBJ1-2
abundance: .
CDR3aa: CASSYSLGSGYTF
CDR3nt: TGTGCCAGCAGTTACTCGCTCGGGTCCGGGTACACCTTC

v_gene: TRBV29-1
d_gene: .
j_gene: TRBJ2-1
abundance: many
CDR3aa: CSVEEGTNEQFF
CDR3nt: TGCAGCGTTGAAGAAGGGACCAATGAGCAGTTCTTC

v_gene: TRBV4-1
d_gene: .
j_gene: TRBJ2-1
abundance: .
CDR3aa: CASSPFLGQGINEQFF
CDR3nt: TGCGCCAGCAGCCCCTTTTTAGGGCAGGGGATCAATGAGCAGTTCTTC

v_gene: TRBV5-1
d_gene: TRBD1
j_gene: TRBJ2-7
abundance: many
CDR3aa: CASSYTGAEQYF
CDR3nt: TGCGCCAGCAGCTATACAGGGGCCGAGCAGTACTTC

v_gene: TRBV29-1
d_gene: .
j_gene: TRBJ1-2
abundance: few
CDR3aa: CSVGDLYGYTF
CDR3nt: TGCAGCGTTGGGGACCTATATGGCTACACCTTC

v_gene: TRBV4-2
d_gene: .
j_gene: TRBJ2-5
abundance: few
CDR3aa: CASSQASGTQQETQYF
CDR3nt: TGTGCCAGCAGCCAAGCCTCCGGGACACAGCAAGAGACCCAGTACTTC

v_gene: TRBV6-1
d_gene: .
j_gene: TRBJ2-3
abundance: few
CDR3aa: CASSQSVGGTDTQYF
CDR3nt: TGTGCCAGCAGTCAGAGCGTGGGGGGCACAGATACGCAGTATTTT